A selection of T cell receptor beta chains follows, all from one sample in a study of blood T cells in healthy people across ages. MiXCR was run by TCRdb on the 5' RACE reads, yielding one entry per CDR3 protein. The sample yields 730,000 or so distinct CDR3 sequences, 40% to 45% seen once. The sequenced material came from blood. These TCRs come from a man older than 75 in good health. Each CDR3 is given with its conserved first and last residue. Fields, in order: J gene, V gene, D gene, clone size, CDR3 DNA, CDR3 protein. A D gene is named only where the DNA matches it firmly. Rows may omit the clone size; those that give it use once, few, many or a size class.

J gene: TRBJ1-1; V gene: TRBV10-3; D gene: TRBD1; clone size: many; CDR3 DNA: TGTGCCATCCGTTTTGACAACAGGGGTGAAGCTTTCTTT; CDR3 protein: CAIRFDNRGEAFF
J gene: TRBJ1-2; V gene: TRBV4-2; D gene: TRBD1; clone size: many; CDR3 DNA: TGTGCCAGCAGCCCGGGGACAGGGCGTGTTGGCTACACCTTC; CDR3 protein: CASSPGTGRVGYTF
J gene: TRBJ2-1; V gene: TRBV18; D gene: -; clone size: -; CDR3 DNA: TGTGCCAGCTCAGGGAATCCCGGGACTCCGAACAATGGGCAGTTCTTC; CDR3 protein: CASSGNPGTPNNGQFF
J gene: TRBJ2-4; V gene: TRBV3-1; D gene: -; clone size: -; CDR3 DNA: TGTGCCAGCAGCTTAAATAAAAACATTCAGTACTTC; CDR3 protein: CASSLNKNIQYF
J gene: TRBJ2-7; V gene: TRBV5-1; D gene: -; clone size: -; CDR3 DNA: TGCGCCAGCAACCCACTTGGAGGGGGCGGGTACGAGCAGTACTTC; CDR3 protein: CASNPLGGGGYEQYF
J gene: TRBJ2-7; V gene: TRBV12-3/TRBV12-4; D gene: TRBD1; clone size: few; CDR3 DNA: TGTGCCAGCACGGGACAGGGGGGCTCCTACGAGCAGTACTTC; CDR3 protein: CASTGQGGSYEQYF
J gene: TRBJ2-3; V gene: TRBV6-6; D gene: TRBD1; clone size: -; CDR3 DNA: TGTGCCAGCAGTTACTCGACAGGGGGGGATACGCAGTATTTT; CDR3 protein: CASSYSTGGDTQYF
J gene: TRBJ2-7; V gene: TRBV5-1; D gene: TRBD2; clone size: few; CDR3 DNA: TGCGCCAGCAGCTTGGGGACTAGCGGGGTTGAGCAGTACTTC; CDR3 protein: CASSLGTSGVEQYF
J gene: TRBJ2-3; V gene: TRBV5-1; D gene: -; clone size: -; CDR3 DNA: TGCGCCAGCAGCTTGTCGGGCCGTAGCGAGGTTACGCAGTATTTT; CDR3 protein: CASSLSGRSEVTQYF
J gene: TRBJ2-7; V gene: TRBV20-1; D gene: -; clone size: -; CDR3 DNA: TGCAGTGCTAGGGACCGACCAAACTACAATGAGCAGTACTTC; CDR3 protein: CSARDRPNYNEQYF
J gene: TRBJ2-7; V gene: TRBV2; D gene: TRBD1; clone size: few; CDR3 DNA: TGTGCCAGCCCACCACCCCGGACAGGTGATAGCTCCTACGAGCAGTACTTC; CDR3 protein: CASPPPRTGDSSYEQYF
J gene: TRBJ2-6; V gene: TRBV4-2; D gene: -; clone size: -; CDR3 DNA: TGTGCCAGCAGCCAAGACCCTATCGAGGTGGCTGGGGCCAACGTCCTGACTTTC; CDR3 protein: CASSQDPIEVAGANVLTF
J gene: TRBJ2-4; V gene: TRBV28; D gene: -; clone size: -; CDR3 DNA: TGTGCCAGCAGCTTATACTCAAAAGGGGCCAAAAACATTCAGTACTTC; CDR3 protein: CASSLYSKGAKNIQYF
J gene: TRBJ1-1; V gene: TRBV28; D gene: -; clone size: -; CDR3 DNA: TGTGCCAGCAGTTTTATTCGGGACACCTACACTGAAGCTTTCTTT; CDR3 protein: CASSFIRDTYTEAFF
J gene: TRBJ2-3; V gene: TRBV4-1; D gene: -; clone size: -; CDR3 DNA: TGCGCCAGCAGCCAGGAATTCCAGGGACAAGCAGATGCGCAGTATTTT; CDR3 protein: CASSQEFQGQADAQYF
J gene: TRBJ2-7; V gene: TRBV6-2/TRBV6-3; D gene: TRBD2; clone size: -; CDR3 DNA: TGTGCCAGCAGTCAGGGACTAGCGGGACCATCTAACGAGCAGTACTTC; CDR3 protein: CASSQGLAGPSNEQYF
J gene: TRBJ2-1; V gene: TRBV29-1; D gene: -; clone size: -; CDR3 DNA: TGCAGCGTTGAAGAAGCACACATAGCAGGAGAGACCCAGTTCTTC; CDR3 protein: CSVEEAHIAGETQFF
J gene: TRBJ1-2; V gene: TRBV4-2; D gene: TRBD1; clone size: -; CDR3 DNA: TGTGCCAGCAGCCAAGAACTCCGTGACAGGGGGCGGGGAGGTGGCTACACCTTC; CDR3 protein: CASSQELRDRGRGGGYTF
J gene: TRBJ2-5; V gene: TRBV5-1; D gene: TRBD1; clone size: -; CDR3 DNA: TGCGCCAGCAGCTCTGGACAGGTAGCAGAGACCCAGTACTTC; CDR3 protein: CASSSGQVAETQYF
J gene: TRBJ2-5; V gene: TRBV21-1; D gene: -; clone size: -; CDR3 DNA: TGTGCCAGCACCGCTCTGACAGGGCGGCAGACCCAGTACTTC; CDR3 protein: CASTALTGRQTQYF
J gene: TRBJ2-7; V gene: TRBV13; D gene: -; clone size: few; CDR3 DNA: TGTGCCAGCAGCTTAGGCGGGCGGGGGCGACCCTACGAGCAGTACTTC; CDR3 protein: CASSLGGRGRPYEQYF
J gene: TRBJ2-2; V gene: TRBV24-1; D gene: -; clone size: -; CDR3 DNA: TGTGCCACCAGTGATTTGGGGCGGGAAAACACCGGGGAGCTGTTTTTT; CDR3 protein: CATSDLGRENTGELFF
J gene: TRBJ1-1; V gene: TRBV7-2; D gene: -; clone size: few; CDR3 DNA: TGTGCCAGCAGCTTAGGGAGAGGGCCTGAAGCTTTCTTT; CDR3 protein: CASSLGRGPEAFF